This T cell receptor beta chain was profiled in a study of blood T cells in healthy people across ages. Next came a second PCR, run for roughly 6 to 11 cycles, which used a sample-barcoded 5' primer along with a J-beta primer mix. One entry per CDR3 protein results from TCRdb running MiXCR on the 5' RACE reads. The data hold about 1.5 million distinct CDR3 sequences, with approximately 42% observed a single time. This clonotype turned up a few times. The V end lost 4 bases, the J end lost 0 bases, and 13 bases lay between the germline ends. Germline V gene sequence: CDR1 SNHLY, CDR2 FYNNEI. CDR3 length equals 16 residues.

V and J are TRBV2 and TRBJ1-5; D not resolved. The source of this sequence is a woman under 30 in good health. The sample taken for sequencing was blood. The CDR3 nucleotides read TGTGCCAGCAGTGGCCCAAAAGGATATAGCAATCAGCCCCAGCATTTT. Protein product: CASSGPKGYSNQPQHF.